Presented here are 6 T cell receptor beta chains from one specimen sequenced in a study of T cells after yellow fever vaccination. One entry per CDR3 protein results from TCRdb running MiXCR on the 5' RACE reads. The table lists some 120,000 distinct CDR3 sequences, about 8.2% of them singletons, with around 40% in the top ten. This specimen was CD8+ T cells sorted from PBMCs, taken on the day of the yellow fever booster vaccination. These receptors were collected from a man aged 18 to 35 who received the YFV17D yellow fever vaccine.

This clonotype was found a few times. The junction shows a germline mismatch at one end, possibly a read error. The CDR3 region is CASSQGPSPGGSGFTF. As DNA, the CDR3 is TGCGCCAGCAGCCAAGGTCCGTCGCCAGGGGGCTCTGGCTTCACCTTC. V and J are TRBV4-1 and TRBJ1-2; 8 bases align to TRBD1. Germline V gene data show CDR1 as MGHRA and CDR2 as YSYEKL. The CDR3 length is 16 residues.

The table lists this clonotype with many counts. The chain recombines TRBV5-6 with TRBJ2-3, with D tentatively TRBD1 (5 bases). Per germline, CDR1 SGHDT and CDR2 YYEEEE. The CDR3 is 15 amino acids. Trimming left V 4 bases short and J 5 bases short, with 17 bases between. The CDR3 loop reads CASSAPGPQGDTQYF. As DNA, the CDR3 is TGTGCCAGCAGCGCACCGGGCCCCCAGGGAGATACGCAGTATTTT.

This chain joins TRBV12-3 or TRBV12-4 and TRBJ2-7, with TRBD1 matching over 7 bases. The CDR3 runs 15 residues. V lost 3 bases to trimming and J lost 4 bases; unmatched junction nucleotides: 9. CDR3 nucleotides: TGTGCCAGCAGTTTTGGTAAAGGGGGCGGATACGAGCAGTACTTC. Encoded protein: CASSFGKGGGYEQYF.

The chain recombines TRBV20-1 with TRBJ2-3, with D possibly being TRBD1 (5 bases). Deletions cut 2 bases from V and 4 bases from J, with 10 bases between. CDR3 size: 13 residues. CDR1 DFQATT and CDR2 SNEGSKA come from the germline V gene (reference sequence). The DNA of the CDR3 is TGCAGTGCTAGACAGGGAATATCAGATACGCAGTATTTT. Protein product: CSARQGISDTQYF.

This clonotype was counted only a few times. This sequence joins TRBV6-2 or TRBV6-3 and TRBJ1-1; no firm D call. Germline assignment: CDR1 MNHEY and CDR2 SVGEGT. This CDR3 is 14 amino acids long. Trimming shortened V by 7 bases and J by 3 bases, and 15 bases separated the two germline ends. This chain's CDR3 is CASTYQAGYTEAFF. For the CDR3, the DNA is TGTGCCAGCACCTACCAGGCGGGGTACACTGAAGCTTTCTTT.

This clonotype turned up a few times. CDR3 in amino acids: CASSQVRVGTGELFF. For the CDR3, the DNA is TGCGCCAGCAGCCAAGTGAGGGTGGGCACCGGGGAGCTGTTTTTT. The chain links TRBV4-3 to TRBJ2-2; a weak D match, TRBD2 (5 bases). Between the trimmed V and J ends, which lost 1 base and 4 bases, there was a span of 10 bases. The CDR3 is 15 amino acids. Per germline, CDR1 LGHNA and CDR2 YSLEER.